The next 7 T cell receptor beta chains were all read from a single sample in a study of cytomegalovirus exposure and HLA in healthy donors. The PCR employed 60 Vbeta primers together with 13 Jbeta primers. The table came from immunoSEQ multiplex PCR; TCRdb's copy has only in-frame clones and leaves some out. The profile covers around 150,000 clones, with 76% appearing a single time and roughly 3% taken by the ten largest. Material: PBMCs. These receptors were taken from a man aged 40-49 years in good health and CMV-seronegative.

The rearrangement uses TRBV18 and TRBJ2-5; D is unresolved. CDR3 size: 14 residues. In germline, CDR1 is KGHSH, CDR2 LQKENI. V was cut by 1 base and J by 9 bases, with 15 bases left in between. CDR3 in amino acids: CASSPLYTTKAQYF. The CDR3 DNA follows: TGTGCCAGCTCACCACTTTACACGACAAAGGCCCAGTACTTC. The full variable domain, its missing parts supplied by reference TRBV18 and TRBJ2-5, is NAGVMQNPRHLVRRRGQEARLRCSPMKGHSHVYWYRQLPEEGLKFMVYLQKENIIDESGMPKERFSAEFPKEGPSILRIQQVVRGDSAAYFCASSPLYTTKAQYFGPGTRLLVL.

The chain carries TRBV6-6 and TRBJ2-7; 7 bases fit TRBD2. Trimming removed 7 bases from V and 5 bases from J; junction bases left unmatched: 11. The CDR3 is 14 amino acids. The germline CDR1 and CDR2 sequences are MNHNY and SVGAGI (reference sequence). This chain's CDR3 is CASTGLQGGNEQYF. CDR3 coding DNA: TGTGCCAGCACCGGATTGCAGGGAGGGAACGAGCAGTACTTC.

The rearrangement uses TRBV2 and TRBJ2-7, with D hard to call. The CDR3 contains 13 residues. Germline CDR1 is SNHLY and CDR2 is FYNNEI. V shed 1 base and J shed 3 bases, with 7 bases lying between them. Here the CDR3 DNA reads TGTGCCAGCAGTGAAGGGGCATACTACGAGCAGTACTTC. Its protein product is CASSEGAYYEQYF.

The genes are TRBV7-2 and TRBJ1-2; D not resolved. The CDR3 is 12 amino acids. Germline loops: CDR1 SGHTA, CDR2 FQGNSA. V was shortened by 1 base and J by 6 bases, with 6 bases between the two germline ends. CDR3 amino acids: CASSLGGNGYTF. The CDR3 region has the DNA TGTGCCAGCAGCTTAGGCGGAAATGGCTACACCTTC.

This clone has a single count. The chain uses TRBV6-6 and TRBJ1-1; 7 nucleotides match TRBD1. The length of the CDR3 is 13 residues. In germline, CDR1 is MNHNY, CDR2 SVGAGI (reference sequence). Germline trimming cut 7 bases from V and 2 bases from J; bases unmatched to any gene: 4. The CDR3 DNA follows: TGTGCCAGCAACCCAGGGGGAAACACTGAAGCTTTCTTT. Encoded protein: CASNPGGNTEAFF.

The gene calls are TRBV6-1 and TRBJ1-1; no definite D call. This CDR3 comprises 11 residues. Per germline, CDR1 MNHNS and CDR2 SASEGT. The germline V and J ends were trimmed by 6 bases and 1 base, with 3 bases remaining between them. Written as DNA, the CDR3 is TGTGCCAGCAGCTGGAACACTGAAGCTTTCTTT. Translated: CASSWNTEAFF.

The chain employs TRBV7-8 and TRBJ2-5, with TRBD2 matching 9 bases. V dropped 2 bases and J dropped 5; count of bases not matched to a gene: 21. The CDR3 covers 20 residues. The germline V gene encodes CDR1 SGHVS and CDR2 FQNEAQ. The CDR3, as DNA: TGTGCCAGCAGCTTATTCGGGCTAGCGGGGACGATGGGGCACACCGAGACCCAGTACTTC. Its protein is CASSLFGLAGTMGHTETQYF. Full variable domain (remainder filled in from reference TRBV7-8 and TRBJ2-5): GAGVSQSPRYKVAKRGQDVALRCDPISGHVSLFWYQQALGQGPEFLTYFQNEAQLDKSGLPSDRFFAERPEGSVSTLKIQRTQQEDSAVYLCASSLFGLAGTMGHTETQYFGPGTRLLVL.